The 7 T cell receptor beta chains reported below all come from one sample, sequenced in a study of T cell responses to AZD1222 COVID-19 vaccine. Here immunoSEQ multiplex PCR was the method, and the copy in TCRdb shows in-frame clones only, minus some. This sample has around 100,000 clones; about nine tenths occur once, and the top ten carry under 60%. The sequencing used peripheral blood, collected on day 0 of AZD1222 vaccination. These TCRs come from an adult in good health.

The V gene is TRBV15, the J gene TRBJ2-3, with TRBD2 identical over 10 bases. The germline V gene encodes CDR1 LNHNV and CDR2 YYDKDF (reference sequence). V trimming: 3 bases; J trimming: 0 bases; junction bases outside the gene matches: 0. CDR3 length equals 15 residues. The CDR3 region is CATSRTSGSTDTQYF. In nucleotides, the CDR3 is TGTGCCACCAGCAGGACTAGCGGGAGCACAGATACGCAGTATTTT.

The J gene is TRBJ1-5, the V gene TRBV4-3; 7 bases match TRBD1. The CDR3 has 15 amino acids. The V gene's germline CDR1 is LGHNA and CDR2 YSLEER. V lost 0 bases, J lost 4 bases, and 3 bases stayed unmatched. CDR3 sequence: CASSQDSTGNQPQHF. CDR3 nucleotides: TGCGCCAGCAGCCAAGATTCGACAGGGAATCAGCCCCAGCATTTT.

The CDR3 here is CASSQHPRTLDGYTF. The CDR3 DNA follows: TGCGCCAGCAGTCAACACCCCAGGACGCTGGATGGCTACACCTTC. The chain couples TRBV23-1 to TRBJ1-2; the D is unclear. TRBV23-1 is marked as an open reading frame, function uncertain. Between the trimmed V and J ends, which lost 2 bases and 6 bases, there was a span of 16 bases. CDR3 length: 15 residues.

This sequence joins TRBV7-3 and TRBJ2-2; 10 nucleotides align to TRBD2. Germline CDR1 and CDR2: SGHTA and FQGTGA. The CDR3 has 18 amino acids. V shed 2 bases, J shed 4 bases, and the junction held 10 bases outside the gene matches. The chain's CDR3 is CASSLFYRTSGVTGELFF. Written as DNA, the CDR3 is TGTGCCAGCAGCTTATTTTATCGGACTAGCGGTGTCACCGGGGAGCTGTTTTTT.

The chain couples TRBV19 to TRBJ1-5, with 8 nucleotides matching TRBD1. This CDR3 contains 16 residues. Germline V gene lookup returns CDR1 LNHDA and CDR2 SQIVND (reference sequence). The trim removed 5 bases at V and 6 bases at J, leaving 12 bases unmatched. CDR3 in DNA: TGTGCCAGTAGTTTCAGGACAGGGTCCACCCTTCAGCCCCAGCATTTT. This translates into CASSFRTGSTLQPQHF.

This clone was counted once. The chain uses TRBV3-1 (or the pseudogene TRBV3-2) and TRBJ1-3, with D unresolved. Trimming removed 1 base from V and 0 bases from J, with 16 bases in between. Looked up from germline, CDR1 is LGHDT and CDR2 is YNNKEL (reference sequence). CDR3 length equals 18 residues. The CDR3 region is CASSQAPGLTISGNTIYF. For the CDR3, the DNA is TGTGCCAGCAGCCAAGCACCCGGCCTAACCATCTCTGGAAACACCATATATTTT.

CDR3 in amino acids: CASRWHYGYTF. CDR3 nucleotide sequence: TGTGCCAGCAGGTGGCATTATGGCTACACCTTC. The rearrangement uses TRBV6-5 and TRBJ1-2; D is unresolved. This CDR3 comprises 11 residues. CDR1 is MNHEY and CDR2 is SVGAGI in the germline V gene. Trimming cost V 6 bases and J 5 bases, with 7 bases left between them.